This note documents a single T cell receptor (beta chain) sequence. What it recognizes is unknown. Trimming removed 4 bases from V and 6 bases from J; junction bases left unmatched: 4. Germline CDR1 SGHTA, CDR2 FQGTGA. The CDR3 covers 13 residues. Assay: immunoSEQ multiplex PCR; the TCRdb copy retains only in-frame clones and omits some. The sample has roughly 80,000 clones, roughly 90% seen once; the top ten hold approximately 0.7%. This record comes from a study of graft-versus-host responses after intestinal transplantation. Background on the study: Recipients got multivisceral, liver-intestinal, or isolated intestinal transplants. All of the recipients had induction that used anti-thymocyte globulin, then tacrolimus and steroids for about 3 years.

General study results and limits: Investigators detected GvH clones in recipient marrow, with some emerging earlier in ileum or blood. Patients with graft-donor T cell macrochimerism had high graft-versus-host to host-versus-graft clonal ratios in allografts.

The rearrangement links TRBV7-3 to TRBJ1-2, with TRBD1 identical over 8 bases. The origin of this receptor is a human patient who received an intestinal transplant, so some T cells may come from the graft donor. The input for sequencing was PBMCs, taken 98 days after intestinal transplantation. CDR3 coding DNA: TGTGCCAGCAGCTCGGACAGGGAGGATGGCTACACCTTC. The encoded protein is CASSSDREDGYTF.